This T cell receptor beta chain was captured by sequencing in a study of blood T cell repertoires in COVID-19. Background on the study: Whether acute or convalescent, the COVID-19 samples came from the United States, Italy and Spain. T cells, B-cell-depleted T cells, or PBMCs provided the cDNA or gDNA that served as material.

Libraries were prepared by immunoSEQ multiplex PCR; TCRdb keeps only in-frame clonotypes and omits some of them. The sample includes around 200,000 clones, over 80% of them seen just once. Patients from Seattle were sampled longitudinally, starting during active infection. The clonotype was recovered from a woman between 40 and 55 years old with COVID-19, enrolled during active disease. Sequencing was done on a sample of peripheral blood.

The DNA of the CDR3 is TGCGCCAGCAGCCTGGGGACGGGGAGGATGGATCAGCCCCAGCATTTT. Translation gives CASSLGTGRMDQPQHF. The V gene is TRBV5-1, the J gene TRBJ1-5; D possibly corresponds to TRBD1 (5 bases). Germline V gene data show CDR1 as SGHRS and CDR2 as YFSETQ. The CDR3 consists of 16 residues. Trimming left V 4 bases short and J 5 bases short, with 19 bases between.